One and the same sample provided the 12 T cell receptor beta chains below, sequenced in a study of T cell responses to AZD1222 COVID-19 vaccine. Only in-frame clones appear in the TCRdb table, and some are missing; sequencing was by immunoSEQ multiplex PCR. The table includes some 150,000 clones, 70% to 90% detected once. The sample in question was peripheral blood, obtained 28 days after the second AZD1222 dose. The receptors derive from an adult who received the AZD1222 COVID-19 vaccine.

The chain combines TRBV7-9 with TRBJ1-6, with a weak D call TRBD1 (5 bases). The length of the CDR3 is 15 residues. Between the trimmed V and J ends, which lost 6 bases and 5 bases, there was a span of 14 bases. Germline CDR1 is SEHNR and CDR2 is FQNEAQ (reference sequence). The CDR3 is CASSRDGPDNSPLHF. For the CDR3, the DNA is TGTGCCAGCAGTCGGGACGGGCCAGATAATTCACCCCTCCACTTT.

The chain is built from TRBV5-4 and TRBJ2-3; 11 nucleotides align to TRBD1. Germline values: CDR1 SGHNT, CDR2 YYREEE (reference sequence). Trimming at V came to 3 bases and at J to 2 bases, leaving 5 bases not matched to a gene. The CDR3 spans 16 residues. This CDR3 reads CASSWDRGGPTDTQYF. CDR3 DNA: TGTGCCAGCAGCTGGGACAGGGGGGGCCCCACAGATACGCAGTATTTT.

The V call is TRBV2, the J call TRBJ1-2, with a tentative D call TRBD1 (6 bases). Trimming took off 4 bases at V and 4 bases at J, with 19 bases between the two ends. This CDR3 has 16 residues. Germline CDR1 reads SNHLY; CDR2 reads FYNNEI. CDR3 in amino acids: CASSASSQGSRYGYTF. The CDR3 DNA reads TGTGCCAGCAGTGCATCGTCACAGGGTTCGCGCTATGGCTACACCTTC. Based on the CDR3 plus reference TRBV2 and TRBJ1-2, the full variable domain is EPEVTQTPSHQVTQMGQEVILRCVPISNHLYFYWYRQILGQKVEFLVSFYNNEISEKSEIFDDQFSVERPDGSNFTLKIRSTKLEDSAMYFCASSASSQGSRYGYTFGSGTRLTVV.

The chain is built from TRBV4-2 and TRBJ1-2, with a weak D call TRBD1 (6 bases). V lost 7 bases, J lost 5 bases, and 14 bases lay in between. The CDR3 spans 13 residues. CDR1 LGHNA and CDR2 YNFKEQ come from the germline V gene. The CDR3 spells CASTLGTRYGYTF. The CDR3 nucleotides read TGTGCCAGCACCCTCGGGACACGGTATGGCTACACCTTC.

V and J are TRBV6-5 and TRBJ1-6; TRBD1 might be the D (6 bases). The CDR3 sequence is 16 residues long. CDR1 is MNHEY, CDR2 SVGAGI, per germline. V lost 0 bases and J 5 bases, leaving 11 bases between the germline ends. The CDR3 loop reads CASSYSYRVDNSPLHF. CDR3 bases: TGTGCCAGCAGTTACTCGTACAGGGTTGATAATTCACCCCTCCACTTT.

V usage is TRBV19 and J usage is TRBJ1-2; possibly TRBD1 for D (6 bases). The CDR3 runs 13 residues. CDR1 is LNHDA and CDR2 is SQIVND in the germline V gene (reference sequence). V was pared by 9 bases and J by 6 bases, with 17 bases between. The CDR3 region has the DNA TGTGCCAGCAGGATAGCAGGGGTCAATGGCTACACCTTC. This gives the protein CASRIAGVNGYTF. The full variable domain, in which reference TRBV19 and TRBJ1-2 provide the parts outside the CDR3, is DGGITQSPKYLFRKEGQNVTLSCEQNLNHDAMYWYRQDPGQGLRLIYYSQIVNDFQKGDIAEGYSVSREKKESFPLTVTSAQKNPTAFYLCASRIAGVNGYTFGSGTRLTVV.

The CDR3 reads CASSRGTGVRDTEAFF. The CDR3 DNA reads TGTGCCAGCAGCCGAGGGACAGGGGTCAGGGACACTGAAGCTTTCTTT. The rearrangement uses TRBV3-1 (or the pseudogene TRBV3-2) and TRBJ1-1; TRBD1 matches at 10 bases. J gave up 3 bases and V 4 bases, and 8 bases lay outside the gene matches. Germline V gives CDR1 LGHDT, CDR2 YNNKEL (reference sequence). There are 16 residues in the CDR3.

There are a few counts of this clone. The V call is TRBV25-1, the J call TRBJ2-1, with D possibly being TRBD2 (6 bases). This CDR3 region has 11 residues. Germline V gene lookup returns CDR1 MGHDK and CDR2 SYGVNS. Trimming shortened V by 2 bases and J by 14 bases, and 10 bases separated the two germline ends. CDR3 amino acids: CASSEAGRKFF. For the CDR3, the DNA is TGTGCCAGCAGTGAAGCAGGGAGGAAGTTCTTC.

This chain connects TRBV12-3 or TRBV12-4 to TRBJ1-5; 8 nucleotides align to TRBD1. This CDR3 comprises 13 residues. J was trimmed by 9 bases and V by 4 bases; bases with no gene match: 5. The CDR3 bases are TGTGCCAGCAGTTCAGACAGGGGTTCGCCCCAGCATTTT. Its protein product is CASSSDRGSPQHF.

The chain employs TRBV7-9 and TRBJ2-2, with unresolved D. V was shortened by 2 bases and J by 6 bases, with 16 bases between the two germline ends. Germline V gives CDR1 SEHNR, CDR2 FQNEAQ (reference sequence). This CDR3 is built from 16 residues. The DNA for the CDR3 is TGTGCCAGCAGCTTAATAGGGTCGGGCTCCGCCGGGGAGCTGTTTTTT. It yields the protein CASSLIGSGSAGELFF.

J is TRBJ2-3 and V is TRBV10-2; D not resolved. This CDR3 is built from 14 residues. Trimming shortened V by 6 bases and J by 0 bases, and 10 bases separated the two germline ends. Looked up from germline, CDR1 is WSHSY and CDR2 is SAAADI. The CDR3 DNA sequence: TGCGCCAGCAGGGGAACATCTAGCACAGATACGCAGTATTTT. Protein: CASRGTSSTDTQYF.

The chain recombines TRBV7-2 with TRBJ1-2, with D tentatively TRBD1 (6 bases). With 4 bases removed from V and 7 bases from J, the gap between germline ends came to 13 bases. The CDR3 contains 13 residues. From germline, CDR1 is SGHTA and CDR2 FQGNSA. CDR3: CASSSPGGRGYTF. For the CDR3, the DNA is TGTGCCAGCAGCTCCCCCGGGGGCCGTGGCTACACCTTC.